A selection of T cell receptor beta chains follows, all from one sample in a study of cytomegalovirus exposure and HLA in healthy donors. TCRdb's table, derived via immunoSEQ multiplex PCR, lists solely in-frame clones and lacks some. The sample contains roughly 120,000 clones, approximately 9.4% of which appear only once. Sequences were obtained from PBMCs. These receptors came from a man aged 25 to 40 in good health and CMV-seronegative. Each CDR3 is given without its conserved first and last residue. A D gene is named only where the DNA matches it firmly. Where a row states a size, it is once, few, many or the class of an expanded clone; other rows omit it.

v_gene,j_gene,d_gene,abundance,len,CDR3aa
TRBV7-6,TRBJ2-6,TRBD1,NA,17,ASSDLRGQGAPGANVLT
TRBV27,TRBJ2-7,TRBD2,once,12,ASSSGSGRGEQY
TRBV7-3,TRBJ2-3,NA,NA,11,ASSSSPGDTQY
TRBV2,TRBJ2-3,TRBD2,few,13,ASRATSGITDTQY
TRBV30,TRBJ2-3,NA,NA,14,AWSRDILMSTDTQY
TRBV5-1,TRBJ1-2,NA,few,13,ASSPRPGSNYGYT
TRBV14,TRBJ2-3,TRBD2,NA,12,ASSQVRTSGSVY
TRBV11-2,TRBJ2-7,NA,few,11,ATRGLSSYEQY
TRBV6-4,TRBJ2-1,NA,few,9,ASMASSGLF
TRBV30,TRBJ2-3,NA,few,13,AWSYGQSALDAQY
TRBV11-2,TRBJ1-5,NA,NA,11,ASSLSENQPQH
TRBV30,TRBJ1-2,NA,NA,12,AWSDKGTNYGYT
TRBV12-5,TRBJ1-2,TRBD1,few,14,ASGFGQDKKRDGYT
TRBV27,TRBJ2-7,TRBD2,few,12,ASRPLAGGYEQY
TRBV4-1,TRBJ1-1,TRBD1,NA,13,ASSQGDRMNTEAF
TRBV30,TRBJ2-7,TRBD1,many,14,AWSAIRTGGSYEQY
TRBV28,TRBJ1-5,NA,few,12,ASRKGGSNQPQH
TRBV6-1,TRBJ1-6,NA,NA,10,ASTPTGSPLH
TRBV7-3,TRBJ2-3,NA,NA,12,ASSSGVSTDTQY
TRBV10-3,TRBJ1-1,NA,NA,12,AIREGGGNTEAF
TRBV7-6,TRBJ2-5,NA,few,12,ASSGERDRETQY
TRBV28,TRBJ2-3,NA,NA,12,ASSLGGSIDTQY
TRBV19,TRBJ2-1,TRBD1,few,13,ASSIWGQGHNEQF
TRBV6-5,TRBJ2-7,TRBD1,NA,12,ASSADRGSYEQY
TRBV2,TRBJ2-7,TRBD1,NA,11,ARGQAEPYEQY
TRBV7-9,TRBJ2-1,NA,NA,13,ASSLHRELENEQF
TRBV7-8,TRBJ2-3,NA,NA,12,ASSLGAYTDTQY
TRBV30,TRBJ2-7,NA,many,11,AWTSEGGGEQY
TRBV5-6,TRBJ1-1,NA,NA,14,ASSLPHNPSGAEAF
TRBV18,TRBJ1-1,NA,NA,12,ASRPPWGHTEAF
TRBV12-1,TRBJ1-4,NA,few,12,ASSSRDSNEKLF
TRBV28,TRBJ1-3,NA,few,13,ASSLPISRGNTIY
TRBV5-1,TRBJ2-2,NA,few,14,ASSAARGANTGELF
TRBV5-1,TRBJ2-7,NA,NA,14,ASSLAVSTGGDEQY
TRBV7-9,TRBJ2-7,NA,NA,13,ASSLDESSLYEQY
TRBV28,TRBJ2-5,TRBD2,few,12,ASSSRGGPETQY
TRBV7-2,TRBJ2-2,NA,NA,12,ASSLQQMHLELF
TRBV27,TRBJ1-3,NA,NA,14,ASSYRWREAGNTIY
TRBV30,TRBJ2-5,TRBD2,few,13,ASGRGSLGSETQY
TRBV2,TRBJ1-1,NA,few,10,ASSVSDTEAF
TRBV19,TRBJ2-4,TRBD1,few,16,ASSIELGQAGAKNIQY
TRBV18,TRBJ2-5,NA,few,12,ASSDPLQGETQY
TRBV28,TRBJ2-5,NA,NA,14,ASSTYSGAGWETQY
TRBV28,TRBJ2-7,TRBD2,NA,12,ASRPGLAGYEQY
TRBV28,TRBJ2-4,TRBD2,NA,15,ASSPRTSGSRKNIQY
TRBV11-3,TRBJ1-4,TRBD1,NA,14,ASSPGQVVVDEKLF